Listed below are T cell receptor beta chains from one sample, sequenced in a study of shared clonotypes between healthy human individuals. Sequencing used immunoSEQ multiplex PCR; TCRdb keeps in-frame clones, though not all of them. Of about 2.4 million clones detected, roughly 93% appear once; the ten largest clones hold 0.35% to 0.45%. Sequenced sample: naive CD4+ T cells from PBMCs. These receptors all come from a man between 18 and 29 years old in good health. Some clones in this sample may be carry-over from other donors' samples. The CDR3 runs from the conserved cysteine through the conserved F or W. Each record gives: V gene, CDR3 length, J gene, D gene, clone size, CDR3 DNA, CDR3 protein. The D gene is left open where the match is weak. The size field is filled for only some rows; it gives once, few, many or a size class.

>TRBV5-1|17|TRBJ2-2|TRBD1|.
TGCGCCAGCAGCTTTGCCGGGACAGGGTCCGGGACCGGGGAGCTGTTTTTT
CASSFAGTGSGTGELFF
>TRBV5-1|13|TRBJ2-7|.|.
TGCGCCAGCAGCGACCGGGACTCCTACGAGCAGTACTTC
CASSDRDSYEQYF
>TRBV28|13|TRBJ2-1|.|.
TGTGCCAGCACCCGGGGAGGCTACAATGAGCAGTTCTTC
CASTRGGYNEQFF
>TRBV6-5|15|TRBJ1-2|TRBD1|.
TGTGCCAGCAGTTACTCGGGACAGGGTAACTATGGCTACACCTTC
CASSYSGQGNYGYTF
>TRBV27|17|TRBJ1-4|.|.
TGTGCCAGCAGTGCAGCACGGGGGGCCGGGGGTAATGAAAAACTGTTTTTT
CASSAARGAGGNEKLFF
>TRBV11-2|19|TRBJ2-2|TRBD2|.
TGTGCCAGCAGCTTAGTCTATGGACTAGCGGGGGGAAACCTCGGGGAGCTGTTTTTT
CASSLVYGLAGGNLGELFF
>TRBV6-1|12|TRBJ2-7|.|.
TGTGCCAGCAGTTGGCTATTCTACGAGCAGTACTTC
CASSWLFYEQYF
>TRBV10-1|13|TRBJ2-7|.|.
TGCGCCAGCAGCCAGGCCAGCCGATACGAGCAGTACTTC
CASSQASRYEQYF
>TRBV30|14|TRBJ2-1|TRBD2|.
TGTGCCTGGAGTGGACTAGCGGGAGGCAGTGAGCAGTTCTTC
CAWSGLAGGSEQFF
>TRBV7-2|12|TRBJ2-7|.|.
TGTGCCAGCAGCCCCTATGGGTACGAGCAGTACTTC
CASSPYGYEQYF
>TRBV29-1|14|TRBJ2-2|.|.
TGCAGCGTTGTCAACGTCTTCAACACCGGGGAGCTGTTTTTT
CSVVNVFNTGELFF
>TRBV6-5|15|TRBJ1-2|.|.
TGTGCCAGCAGAATCTACAGGGACACGTACTATGGCTACACCTTC
CASRIYRDTYYGYTF
>TRBV5-1|15|TRBJ2-5|.|.
TGCGCCAGCAGCCTACGGGCCTACGGTTCAGAGACCCAGTACTTC
CASSLRAYGSETQYF
>TRBV7-3|14|TRBJ1-1|.|.
TGTGCCAGCAGCTCAAGCGGGGGGCATACTGAAGCTTTCTTT
CASSSSGGHTEAFF
>TRBV9|14|TRBJ1-2|.|.
TGTGCCAGCAGCGTAGATACCAGATCCAATGGCTACACCTTC
CASSVDTRSNGYTF
>TRBV27|16|TRBJ1-5|TRBD1|.
TGTGCCAGCAGTCCATGGGACAGGGTTAGCAATCAGCCCCAGCATTTT
CASSPWDRVSNQPQHF
>TRBV6-5|13|TRBJ1-3|TRBD1|.
TGTGCCAGCAGACAGGGGTCTGGAAACACCATATATTTT
CASRQGSGNTIYF
>TRBV28|15|TRBJ1-2|TRBD1|.
TGTGCCGCCCGATGGGGGACCGGGACAGGGCCGGTCTACACCTTC
CAARWGTGTGPVYTF
>TRBV28|16|TRBJ1-6|.|.
TGTGCCAGCAGTTTCCGGACGGGCGAGGGGGATTCACCCCTCCACTTT
CASSFRTGEGDSPLHF
>TRBV6-4|16|TRBJ2-1|.|.
TGTGCCAGCAGCACCCGGGCAGGTGCCCTTTACAATGAGCAGTTCTTC
CASSTRAGALYNEQFF
>TRBV7-3|16|TRBJ2-2|.|.
TGTGCCAGCAGCTCCGGGGCAGCGACTAACACCGGGGAGCTGTTTTTT
CASSSGAATNTGELFF
>TRBV9|15|TRBJ2-1|.|.
TGTGCCAGCAGCGTAGCCGGGGACTTTTACAATGAGCAGTTCTTC
CASSVAGDFYNEQFF
>TRBV6-1|12|TRBJ1-2|.|few
TGTGCCAGCAGAGAGGGGACCTATGGCTACACCTTC
CASREGTYGYTF
>TRBV28|12|TRBJ1-2|TRBD1|.
TGTGCCGGGCTGGGACAGGGGGGTGGCTACACCTTC
CAGLGQGGGYTF